This T cell receptor beta chain derives from a study of blood T cell repertoires in COVID-19. Study-wide background: COVID-19 samples, acute and convalescent, were from the United States, Italy and Spain. T cells, B-cell-depleted T cells, or PBMCs provided the cDNA or gDNA that served as material.

Source study methods: Reference gene primer amplification gave estimated nucleated cell counts. The protocol was immunoSEQ multiplex PCR, while the TCRdb copy is restricted to in-frame clones and leaves out a portion. The DNA gave D and trimming, while V, J and clone size come from that table. In the table there are 95,000 to 100,000 clones, more than 75% of which are singletons. The CDR3 is 14 amino acids. Trimming took 5 bases from V and 3 from J; bases not matched to a gene: 4. Germline loops: CDR1 SGHRS, CDR2 YFSETQ. The chain recombines TRBV5-1 with TRBJ1-2; 10 bases are a match to TRBD1. The TCR sequence derives from a woman between 25 and 40 years old with acute or convalescent COVID-19. Sequenced sample: peripheral blood. The CDR3 spells CASRDRGRDYGYTF. The CDR3 DNA is TGCGCCAGCAGAGACAGGGGGCGCGACTATGGCTACACCTTC.